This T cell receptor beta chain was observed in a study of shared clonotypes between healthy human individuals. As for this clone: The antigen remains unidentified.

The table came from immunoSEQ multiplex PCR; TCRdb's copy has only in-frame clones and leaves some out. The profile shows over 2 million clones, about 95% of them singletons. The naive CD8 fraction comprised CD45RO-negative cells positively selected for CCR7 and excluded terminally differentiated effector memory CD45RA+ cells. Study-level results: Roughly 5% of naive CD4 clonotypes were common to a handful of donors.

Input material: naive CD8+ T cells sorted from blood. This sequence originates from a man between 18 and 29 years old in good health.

CDR3 nucleotides: TGTGCCAGCAGCTTGGAGTATGGGGAAAAACTGTTTTTT. It translates to CASSLEYGEKLFF. The rearrangement uses TRBV5-4 and TRBJ1-4; D ambiguous. Trimming took 0 bases from V and 8 from J, leaving 8 bases between them. The CDR3 loop spans 13 amino acids. Germline values: CDR1 SGHNT, CDR2 YYREEE (reference sequence).